The rows below give T cell receptor beta chains drawn from one sample of a study of T cell repertoires in cytomegalovirus infection. Their recognized antigens are unknown. TCRdb processed the reads anew with MiXCR; each CDR3 protein has one entry. The data show about 740,000 distinct CDR3 sequences, roughly 30% seen once. This sample comprised cultured PBMCs, obtained from culture after CMV antigen stimulation. The receptors derive from a human donor in good health (CMV status not recorded). Some clones in this sample may be carry-over from other donors' samples. CDR3s leave out the opening cysteine and the closing phenylalanine or tryptophan.

j_call v_call cdr3_aa
TRBJ1-2 TRBV6-6 ASSYSGLGGYT
TRBJ2-5 TRBV11-3 ASSPYGEETQY
TRBJ2-3 TRBV7-2 ASRVRGSHSTQY
TRBJ1-4 TRBV11-2 ASSLGLTNEKLF
TRBJ2-3 TRBV4-2 ASSPRLAGRNTDTQY
TRBJ1-2 TRBV19 ASSATGGGPYGYT
TRBJ2-3 TRBV7-6 ASSPGPVDTQY
TRBJ2-1 TRBV20-1 SASSHSGDNNEQF
TRBJ2-5 TRBV7-2 ASSFNSGGQYQETQY
TRBJ2-7 TRBV5-4 ASSLVQGVRHEQY
TRBJ1-6 TRBV10-1 ASRIEGGPEFENSPLH
TRBJ2-3 TRBV11-1 GTSGGESTDTQY
TRBJ1-5 TRBV7-2 ASSFNRAGNQPQH
TRBJ1-4 TRBV19 ASRDSDEKLF
TRBJ2-3 TRBV7-2 ASSLGPGTSGRADTQY
TRBJ1-1 TRBV18 ASSPGVGHENTEAF
TRBJ2-5 TRBV7-8 ASRSRGGETQY
TRBJ1-2 TRBV5-6 ASSPGQGGVIYGYT